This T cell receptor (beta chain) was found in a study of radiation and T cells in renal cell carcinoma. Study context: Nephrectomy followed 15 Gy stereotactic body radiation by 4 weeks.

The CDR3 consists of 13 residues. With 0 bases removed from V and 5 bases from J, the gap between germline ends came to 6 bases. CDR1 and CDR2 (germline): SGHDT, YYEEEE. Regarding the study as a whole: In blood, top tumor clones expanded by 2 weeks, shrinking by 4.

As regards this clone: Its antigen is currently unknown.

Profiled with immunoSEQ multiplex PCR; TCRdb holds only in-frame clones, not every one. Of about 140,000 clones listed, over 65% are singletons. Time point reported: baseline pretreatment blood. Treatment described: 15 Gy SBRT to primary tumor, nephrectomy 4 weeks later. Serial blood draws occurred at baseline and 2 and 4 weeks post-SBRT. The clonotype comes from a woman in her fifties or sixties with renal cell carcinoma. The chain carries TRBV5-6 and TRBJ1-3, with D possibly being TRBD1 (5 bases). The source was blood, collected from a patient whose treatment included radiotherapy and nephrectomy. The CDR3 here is CASSLDRRNTIYF. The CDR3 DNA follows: TGTGCCAGCAGCTTGGACAGGCGAAACACCATATATTTT.